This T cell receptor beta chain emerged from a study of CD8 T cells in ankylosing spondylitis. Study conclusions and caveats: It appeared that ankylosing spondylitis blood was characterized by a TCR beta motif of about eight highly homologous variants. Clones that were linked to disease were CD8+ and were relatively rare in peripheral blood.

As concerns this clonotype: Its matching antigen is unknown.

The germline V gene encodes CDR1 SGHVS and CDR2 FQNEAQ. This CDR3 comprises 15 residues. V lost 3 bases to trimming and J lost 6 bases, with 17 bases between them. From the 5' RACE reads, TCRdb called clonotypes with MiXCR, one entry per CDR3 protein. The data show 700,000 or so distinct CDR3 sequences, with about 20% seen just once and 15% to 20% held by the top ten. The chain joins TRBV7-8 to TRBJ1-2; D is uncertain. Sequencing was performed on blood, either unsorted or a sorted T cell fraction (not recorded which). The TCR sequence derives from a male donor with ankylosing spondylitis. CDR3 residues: CASSFRTDLGDGYTF. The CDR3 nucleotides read TGTGCCAGCAGCTTTCGGACGGATCTCGGAGATGGCTACACCTTC.